One sample yielded the 17 T cell receptor beta chains listed below, sequenced in a study of blood T cell repertoires in COVID-19. Data came from immunoSEQ multiplex PCR; TCRdb stores just in-frame clones and leaves some out. The sample gives fewer than 250,000 clones, more than 65% of which show up once; roughly 17% is in the top ten. Sequencing input: PBMCs or T cells enriched from blood (not recorded which). The receptors originated from a woman aged 45-65 years with acute COVID-19.

This clone was found a few times. The genes are TRBV28 and TRBJ1-2; 8 bases match TRBD1. The V segment lost 4 bases and the J segment 4 bases; nucleotides outside the gene matches: 11. Germline loops: CDR1 MDHEN, CDR2 SYDVKM. The CDR3 extends over 16 amino acids. CDR3 coding DNA: TGTGCCAGCAGTTCTCAGGGGGCTGCGGTACTCTATGGCTACACCTTC. Translating gives CASSSQGAAVLYGYTF.

This clone was seen a handful of times. The chain is built from TRBV6-4 and TRBJ1-1; the D gene is possibly TRBD1 (6 bases). The CDR3 is 11 residues long. Germline CDR1 and CDR2: MRHNA and SNTAGT. This CDR3 is CAGGANTEAFF. The CDR3, as DNA: TGTGCAGGGGGGGCGAACACTGAAGCTTTCTTT.

Notes on this clone: This CDR3 is also generated by other DNA sequences in the sample. The chain links TRBV5-6 to TRBJ2-7; D is ambiguous. Germline loops: CDR1 SGHDT, CDR2 YYEEEE. The germline V and J ends were trimmed by 2 bases and 4 bases, with 7 bases remaining between them. This CDR3 has 12 residues. In DNA, the CDR3 is TGTGCCAGCAGCTTATATAATTACGAGCAGTACGTC. This sequence encodes CASSLYNYEQYV.

The gene calls are TRBV30 and TRBJ1-1; 9 nucleotides align to TRBD1. Trimming took 4 bases from V and 6 from J; bases not matched to a gene: 18. The CDR3 runs 17 residues. From germline, CDR1 is GTSNPN and CDR2 SVGIG (reference sequence). The chain's CDR3 is CAWNLRWDRVGKAEAFF. The CDR3 bases are TGTGCCTGGAACCTCCGATGGGACAGGGTAGGGAAGGCTGAAGCTTTCTTT.

The rearrangement joins TRBV7-9 to TRBJ2-3, with 12 bases aligning to TRBD1. Losses at the gene ends were 10 bases for V and 2 bases for J; bases not matched to a gene: 4. The germline gives CDR1 SEHNR, CDR2 FQNEAQ (reference sequence). The CDR3 contains 14 residues. The CDR3 reads CAKGGQGATDTQYF. DNA of the CDR3: TGTGCCAAAGGGGGACAGGGGGCCACAGATACGCAGTATTTT.

This clone came up a few times. The chain links TRBV7-8 to TRBJ1-5; 9 nucleotides agree with TRBD1. CDR3 length: 15 amino acids. Germline V gene sequence: CDR1 SGHVS, CDR2 FQNEAQ. V lost 5 bases, J lost 6 bases, and 8 bases stayed unmatched. For the CDR3, the DNA is TGTGCCAGCAGCCCCGGACAGGGGATAGCTCAGCCCCAGCATTTT. This sequence encodes CASSPGQGIAQPQHF.

V and J are TRBV7-9 and TRBJ2-5; 10 bases are a match to TRBD2. CDR3 length: 16 amino acids. Germline V gene lookup returns CDR1 SEHNR and CDR2 FQNEAQ (reference sequence). The V gene end was trimmed by 6 bases and the J gene end by 1 base; junction bases not matched to a gene: 8. CDR3 bases: TGTGCCAGCAGACCACCTAGCGGGGGCCCCCAAGAGACCCAGTACTTC. This sequence encodes CASRPPSGGPQETQYF.

The chain recombines TRBV28 with TRBJ1-5; D not certain. The ends were cut back, 6 bases at V and 3 bases at J, with 24 bases in the middle. CDR1 MDHEN and CDR2 SYDVKM come from the germline V gene. This CDR3 spans 18 amino acids. The CDR3 DNA is TGTGCCAGCAGACTCGCAGACCGAACTATCCTTTACAATCAGCCCCAGCATTTT. It yields the protein CASRLADRTILYNQPQHF.

The V gene is TRBV3-1 (or the pseudogene TRBV3-2), the J gene TRBJ2-5, with 7 bases matching TRBD2. There are 17 residues in the CDR3. V lost 1 base, J lost 1 base, and 9 bases stayed unmatched. Per the germline V gene, CDR1 is LGHDT and CDR2 is YNNKEL (reference sequence). In DNA form, the CDR3 reads TGTGCCAGCAGCCAAGGGTCCATGGGAGGGCCCCAAGAGACCCAGTACTTC. It is translated as CASSQGSMGGPQETQYF.

This clone was observed a single time. This chain connects TRBV10-3 to TRBJ2-5, with TRBD2 matching 9 bases. CDR1 ENHRY and CDR2 SYGVKD come from the germline V gene. The CDR3 spans 15 residues. The V segment lost 2 bases and the J segment 2 bases; nucleotides outside the gene matches: 3. The chain's CDR3 is CAISEPAGGQETQYF. CDR3 nucleotide sequence: TGTGCCATCAGTGAGCCGGCGGGGGGGCAAGAGACCCAGTACTTC.

The chain employs TRBV3-1 (or the pseudogene TRBV3-2) and TRBJ2-5; no reliable D call. Germline V gene data show CDR1 as LGHDT and CDR2 as YNNKEL (reference sequence). Trimming removed 5 bases from V and 2 bases from J, with 12 bases in between. This CDR3 is built from 14 residues. The CDR3 DNA sequence: TGTGCCAGCAGCACCCGACGGCGGCAAGAGACCCAGTACTTC. This sequence encodes CASSTRRRQETQYF.

This chain connects TRBV18 to TRBJ1-5, with 8 bases fitting TRBD1. Germline loops: CDR1 KGHSH, CDR2 LQKENI. After removal of 3 bases from V and 6 bases from J, the junction contained 13 bases not matched to a gene. This CDR3 has 17 residues. The CDR3 spells CASSPPVLAGTGQPQHF. The CDR3 coding sequence is TGTGCCAGCTCACCTCCCGTTCTAGCGGGGACAGGTCAGCCCCAGCATTTT.

This rearrangement joins TRBV29-1 to TRBJ1-1; D is unclear. This CDR3 contains 14 residues. Germline V lookup: CDR1 SQVTM, CDR2 ANQGSEA. Deletions cut 4 bases from V and 0 bases from J, with 12 bases between. The CDR3 loop reads CSVVPNQLNTEAFF. As DNA, the CDR3 is TGCAGCGTTGTCCCCAATCAGTTGAACACTGAAGCTTTCTTT.

The V call is TRBV7-8, the J call TRBJ2-7; TRBD1 aligns across 9 bases. The CDR3 contains 15 residues. The germline V gene has CDR1 SGHVS and CDR2 FQNEAQ. With 5 bases clipped from V and 6 bases from J, the junction kept 11 bases outside the gene matches. The CDR3 DNA reads as TGTGCCAGCAGCATGGCCACAGGGGGCCCATCCGAGCAGTACGTC. Translation: CASSMATGGPSEQYV.

In regard to this clone: Other DNA sequences of this sample code for an identical CDR3. The chain couples TRBV28 to TRBJ1-2; 7 bases line up with TRBD1. After removal of 5 bases from V and 0 bases from J, the junction contained 3 bases not matched to a gene. This CDR3 is built from 14 residues. Germline V gene lookup returns CDR1 MDHEN and CDR2 SYDVKM. The CDR3 bases are TGTGCCAGCAGTCAGGGGGGAACTAACTATGGCTACACCTTC. Translation: CASSQGGTNYGYTF.

This clone appeared a single time. The gene calls are TRBV5-4 and TRBJ1-1; D not resolved. Looked up from germline, CDR1 is SGHNT and CDR2 is YYREEE (reference sequence). The CDR3 contains 14 residues. Trimming left V 0 bases short and J 7 bases short, with 13 bases between. The CDR3 DNA reads as TGTGCCAGCAGCTTGGACCCCTCGCGGAGTGAAGCTTTCTTT. This gives the protein CASSLDPSRSEAFF.

The chain is built from TRBV7-3 and TRBJ2-1; TRBD2 matches 14 bases. Germline assignment: CDR1 SGHTA and CDR2 FQGTGA. V trimming: 4 bases; J trimming: 0 bases; junction bases outside the gene matches: 5. The CDR3 spans 18 residues. The CDR3 DNA is TGTGCCAGCAGCTCCCTGGGACTAGCGGGGGCCTCCTACAATGAGCAGTTCTTC. This sequence encodes CASSSLGLAGASYNEQFF.